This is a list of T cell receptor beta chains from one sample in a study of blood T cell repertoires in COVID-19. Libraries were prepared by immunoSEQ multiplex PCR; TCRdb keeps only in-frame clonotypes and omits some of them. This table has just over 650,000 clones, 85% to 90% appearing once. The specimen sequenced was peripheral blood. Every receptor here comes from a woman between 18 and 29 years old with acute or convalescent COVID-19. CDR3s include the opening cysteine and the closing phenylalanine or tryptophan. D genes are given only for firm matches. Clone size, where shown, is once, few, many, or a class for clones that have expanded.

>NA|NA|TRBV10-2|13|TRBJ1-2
CASSDSGSYGYTF
TGCGCCAGCAGCGATTCAGGGTCCTATGGCTACACCTTC
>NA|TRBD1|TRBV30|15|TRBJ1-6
CAWSHRQGALAPLHF
TGTGCCTGGAGTCACAGACAGGGGGCATTGGCACCCCTCCACTTT
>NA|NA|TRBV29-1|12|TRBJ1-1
CSVFRGNTEAFF
TGCAGCGTCTTTAGGGGGAACACTGAAGCTTTCTTT
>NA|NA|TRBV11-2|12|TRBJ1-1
CASSLQVPEAFF
TGTGCCAGCAGCTTACAGGTTCCCGAAGCTTTCTTT
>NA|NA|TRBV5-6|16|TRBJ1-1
CASSLKPTALNTEAFF
TGTGCCAGCAGCTTGAAGCCGACAGCTTTGAACACTGAAGCTTTCTTT
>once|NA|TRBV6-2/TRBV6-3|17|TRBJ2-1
CASSSSTSGGKSNEQFF
NA
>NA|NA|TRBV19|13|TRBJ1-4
CATEGGAGEKLFF
TGTGCCACGGAGGGGGGGGCCGGGGAAAAACTGTTTTTT
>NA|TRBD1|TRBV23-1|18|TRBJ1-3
CASSPGQAGLVTCNTIYF
TGCGCCAGCAGTCCGGGACAGGCAGGGTTAGTCACCTGCAACACCATATATTTT
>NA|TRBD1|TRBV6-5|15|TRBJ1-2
CASSPTGGTNYGYTF
TGTGCCAGCAGTCCGACAGGGGGGACGAACTATGGCTACACCTTC
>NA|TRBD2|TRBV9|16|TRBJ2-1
CASSGEKAGAPLNQFF
TGTGCCAGCAGCGGGGAAAAAGCGGGGGCCCCCTTGAATCAGTTCTTC
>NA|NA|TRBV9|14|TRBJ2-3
CASSDPRGGDTQYF
TGTGCCAGCAGCGACCCCCGCGGGGGCGATACGCAGTATTTT
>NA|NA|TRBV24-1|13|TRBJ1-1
CATSRQGSTEAFF
TGTGCCACCAGTCGCCAGGGTAGCACTGAAGCTTTCTTT
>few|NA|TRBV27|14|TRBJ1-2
CASSRGSGGYGYTF
TGTGCCAGCAGTCGGGGATCCGGAGGCTATGGCTACACCTTC
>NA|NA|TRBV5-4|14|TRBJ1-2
CASSFARVGYGYTF
TGTGCCAGCAGCTTTGCTCGGGTGGGCTATGGCTACACCTTC
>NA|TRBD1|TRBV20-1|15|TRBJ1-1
CSASPRQGMNTEAFF
TGCAGTGCTAGTCCCAGACAGGGGATGAACACTGAAGCTTTCTTT
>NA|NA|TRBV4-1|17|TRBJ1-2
CASSQALGGYRDYGYTF
TGCGCCAGCAGCCAGGCCCTCGGGGGGTATAGGGACTATGGCTACACCTTC
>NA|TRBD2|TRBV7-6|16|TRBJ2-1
CASSIGLAGGRNEQFF
TGTGCCAGCAGCATCGGACTAGCGGGGGGGCGCAATGAGCAGTTCTTC
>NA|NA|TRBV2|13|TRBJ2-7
CASLMGGSYEQYF
TGTGCCAGTCTAATGGGGGGCTCCTACGAGCAGTACTTC
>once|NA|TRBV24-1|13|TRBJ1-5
CATNDSGNQPQHF
TGTGCCACCAACGACAGTGGCAATCAGCCCCAGCATTTT
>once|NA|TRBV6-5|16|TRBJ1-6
CASSYSNSWVDSPLHF
TGTGCCAGCAGTTACTCGAACAGTTGGGTGGATTCACCCCTCCACTTT